These T cell receptor beta chains were read from a single sample in a study of cytomegalovirus exposure and HLA in healthy donors. Clones were sequenced by immunoSEQ multiplex PCR, and TCRdb holds only the in-frame ones, with some missing. The top ten clones hold around 14% of a sample with some 150,000 clones, 75% to 85% of them seen once. Specimen: PBMCs. Receptor source: a woman between 45 and 65 years old in good health and CMV-seronegative. CDR3s include the opening cysteine and the closing phenylalanine or tryptophan. A D gene is named only where the DNA matches it firmly. Where a row states a size, it is once, few, many or the class of an expanded clone; other rows omit it.

clone_size: NA; j_call: TRBJ2-3; d_call: NA; v_call: TRBV28; cdr3_nt: TGTGCCAGTGGACAGTTGGCCACAGATACGCAGTATTTT; cdr3_aa: CASGQLATDTQYF
clone_size: NA; j_call: TRBJ2-5; d_call: NA; v_call: TRBV27; cdr3_nt: TGTGCCAGCAGGCCCCGGACAGTTGGTGGGTGGCAAGAGACCCAGTACTTC; cdr3_aa: CASRPRTVGGWQETQYF
clone_size: few; j_call: TRBJ2-5; d_call: TRBD2; v_call: TRBV9; cdr3_nt: TGTGCCAGCAGCGTAAAGCGGGAGAAGGAGGAGACCCAGTACTTC; cdr3_aa: CASSVKREKEETQYF
clone_size: NA; j_call: TRBJ2-1; d_call: TRBD1; v_call: TRBV18; cdr3_nt: TGTGCCAGCTCACGGGGACAGGCCCATGCCTACAATGAGCAGTTCTTC; cdr3_aa: CASSRGQAHAYNEQFF
clone_size: few; j_call: TRBJ2-1; d_call: TRBD1; v_call: TRBV9; cdr3_nt: TGTGCCAGCAGCGAAAGACAGGGGGTGTACAATGAGCAGTTCTTC; cdr3_aa: CASSERQGVYNEQFF
clone_size: NA; j_call: TRBJ2-1; d_call: TRBD2; v_call: TRBV5-1; cdr3_nt: TGCGCCAGCTCCTGGGGACTAGACTACAATGAGCAGTTCTTC; cdr3_aa: CASSWGLDYNEQFF
clone_size: few; j_call: TRBJ2-2; d_call: TRBD2; v_call: TRBV4-2; cdr3_nt: TGTGCCAGCAGCCAAGAGGATAGCGGGGGTAGGGAGCTGTTTTTT; cdr3_aa: CASSQEDSGGRELFF
clone_size: NA; j_call: TRBJ2-3; d_call: TRBD2; v_call: TRBV6-5; cdr3_nt: TGTGCCAGCAGTCGCCTAGCGGGGGGCACAGATACGCAGTATTTT; cdr3_aa: CASSRLAGGTDTQYF
clone_size: NA; j_call: TRBJ1-1; d_call: TRBD1; v_call: TRBV5-1; cdr3_nt: TGCGCCAGCAGCTCCCTTCTCCCGGGACAGATGAACACTGAAGCTTTCTTT; cdr3_aa: CASSSLLPGQMNTEAFF
clone_size: NA; j_call: TRBJ2-7; d_call: TRBD1; v_call: TRBV5-1; cdr3_nt: TGCGCCAGCAGCAGAGGGACAGGGTCTTACGAGCAGTACTTC; cdr3_aa: CASSRGTGSYEQYF
clone_size: NA; j_call: TRBJ2-3; d_call: TRBD2; v_call: TRBV5-1; cdr3_nt: TGCGCCAGCAGCTTGTTGACTAGCGGGGGAGGAGCAGATACGCAGTATTTT; cdr3_aa: CASSLLTSGGGADTQYF
clone_size: NA; j_call: TRBJ2-7; d_call: TRBD2; v_call: TRBV5-8; cdr3_nt: TGTGCCAGCAGCACATATGGACTAGCGTCTTTCAACGAGCAGTACTTC; cdr3_aa: CASSTYGLASFNEQYF
clone_size: NA; j_call: TRBJ1-3; d_call: NA; v_call: TRBV7-9; cdr3_nt: TGTGCCAGCAGCTTAGCACAGTCTGGAAACACCATATATTTT; cdr3_aa: CASSLAQSGNTIYF
clone_size: NA; j_call: TRBJ2-7; d_call: TRBD1; v_call: TRBV7-9; cdr3_nt: TGTGCCAGCAGCGCCCGGGACAGCTACGAGCAGTACTTC; cdr3_aa: CASSARDSYEQYF
clone_size: NA; j_call: TRBJ2-2; d_call: TRBD1; v_call: TRBV4-1; cdr3_nt: TGCGCCAGCAGCCTCGGGACAGGGGGCGACACCGGGGAGCTGTTTTTT; cdr3_aa: CASSLGTGGDTGELFF
clone_size: NA; j_call: TRBJ1-2; d_call: TRBD1; v_call: TRBV25-1; cdr3_nt: TGTGCCAGCAGTGACTCAACAGGGGGAGAAGAAGGCTACACCTTC; cdr3_aa: CASSDSTGGEEGYTF
clone_size: few; j_call: TRBJ1-4; d_call: NA; v_call: TRBV4-2; cdr3_nt: TGTGCCAGCAGCCAAGCCGCGACAGAGAATGAAAAACTGTTTTTT; cdr3_aa: CASSQAATENEKLFF
clone_size: NA; j_call: TRBJ1-1; d_call: TRBD1; v_call: TRBV4-1; cdr3_nt: TGCGCCAGCAGCCAAGCCAGACAGGGGATGAACACTGAAGCTTTCTTT; cdr3_aa: CASSQARQGMNTEAFF
clone_size: NA; j_call: TRBJ1-5; d_call: TRBD1; v_call: TRBV5-1; cdr3_nt: TGCGCCAGCAGTTCGACAGGGGGCAATCAGCCCCAGCATTTT; cdr3_aa: CASSSTGGNQPQHF
clone_size: NA; j_call: TRBJ2-3; d_call: NA; v_call: TRBV28; cdr3_nt: TGTGCCAGCAGTTTATACACCCCTAGCGGCACAGATACGCAGTATTTT; cdr3_aa: CASSLYTPSGTDTQYF
clone_size: NA; j_call: TRBJ2-7; d_call: TRBD1; v_call: TRBV7-2; cdr3_nt: TGTGCCAGCAGCTTTCGTCAGGGGGCGTTAGAGCAGTACTTC; cdr3_aa: CASSFRQGALEQYF
clone_size: few; j_call: TRBJ2-2; d_call: NA; v_call: TRBV7-2; cdr3_nt: TGTGCCAGCAGCTCCCTTGGGTCAGGGCTTTGGAACACCGGGGAGCTGTTTTTT; cdr3_aa: CASSSLGSGLWNTGELFF
clone_size: NA; j_call: TRBJ2-1; d_call: TRBD2; v_call: TRBV30; cdr3_nt: TGTGCCTGGAGTGTGATGAGCGGGGGCAATGAGCAGTTCTTC; cdr3_aa: CAWSVMSGGNEQFF
clone_size: NA; j_call: TRBJ2-7; d_call: NA; v_call: TRBV7-8; cdr3_nt: TGTGCCAGCAGCTTAGTGGAGGGGAGCGAGCAGTACTTC; cdr3_aa: CASSLVEGSEQYF
clone_size: NA; j_call: TRBJ1-5; d_call: NA; v_call: TRBV27; cdr3_nt: TGTGCCAGCAGTTCCTCCTCCGCAGTATCAGAGCCCCAGCATTTT; cdr3_aa: CASSSSSAVSEPQHF
clone_size: NA; j_call: TRBJ2-7; d_call: NA; v_call: TRBV5-4; cdr3_nt: TGTGCCAGCAGCAAAGTAGGAGGTCCCCCTCCCTACGAGCAGTACTTC; cdr3_aa: CASSKVGGPPPYEQYF
clone_size: NA; j_call: TRBJ1-3; d_call: NA; v_call: TRBV19; cdr3_nt: TGTGCCAGCGAACCCCAGATGGTATCTGGAAACACCATATATTTT; cdr3_aa: CASEPQMVSGNTIYF
clone_size: NA; j_call: TRBJ2-1; d_call: TRBD2; v_call: TRBV11-1; cdr3_nt: TGTGCCAGCAGCTTAGCTTGGACGGGCAGGCGGGGGGGCCCACAGGAGCAGTTCTTC; cdr3_aa: CASSLAWTGRRGGPQEQFF
clone_size: NA; j_call: TRBJ1-2; d_call: NA; v_call: TRBV7-2; cdr3_nt: TGTGCCAGCAGCTTGGGGGGGTGGGACGGCTACACCTTC; cdr3_aa: CASSLGGWDGYTF